These 21 T cell receptor beta chains originate from one sample sequenced in a study of blood T cells in healthy people across ages. Together with a sample-barcoded 5' primer, a J-beta primer mix was included in a second PCR lasting roughly 7 to 11 cycles. A single record per CDR3 protein comes from TCRdb applying MiXCR to the 5' RACE reads. The profile shows 550,000 to 800,000 distinct CDR3 sequences, roughly 32% of them singletons. The specimen was blood. Source of these receptors: a woman of 80 years or more in good health.

This clonotype turned up a few times. The chain uses TRBV7-9 and TRBJ1-1, with 9 bases that match TRBD1. CDR3 length: 15 residues. Germline V gene sequence: CDR1 SEHNR, CDR2 FQNEAQ (reference sequence). Trimming took 5 bases from V and 5 from J; bases not matched to a gene: 9. CDR3 protein: CASSPPGQGMTEAFF. The DNA of the CDR3 is TGTGCCAGCAGCCCTCCTGGACAGGGGATGACTGAAGCTTTCTTT. The variable domain in full, completed from reference TRBV7-9 and TRBJ1-1, reads DTGVSQNPRHKITKRGQNVTFRCDPISEHNRLYWYRQTLGQGPEFLTYFQNEAQLEKSRLLSDRFSAERPKGSFSTLEIQRTEQGDSAMYLCASSPPGQGMTEAFFGQGTRLTVV.

Concerning this clonotype itself: Relative to the germline gene, one junction end is altered; a read error may explain this. This chain connects TRBV5-1 to TRBJ2-1; D is perhaps TRBD2 (6 bases). CDR3 size: 13 residues. CDR1 is SGHRS and CDR2 is YFSETQ in the germline V gene. The CDR3 sequence is CASSLASSERVHF. As DNA, the CDR3 is TGCGCCAGCAGCTTGGCTAGTTCGGAGCGGGTTCACTTC.

This clonotype was recorded a few times. The chain is built from TRBV12-3 or TRBV12-4 and TRBJ1-1; D uncertain. The CDR3 covers 13 residues. V dropped 1 base and J dropped 3 bases, with 6 bases sitting between them. The CDR3 DNA reads as TGTGCCAGCAGTTTAGAACAAGACACTGAAGCTTTCTTT. Its translation: CASSLEQDTEAFF.

About this clonotype itself: An end of the junction differs from the germline gene, which may be a read error. This chain connects TRBV28 to TRBJ2-6; D remains unclear. The CDR3 is 15 residues long. CDR1 and CDR2 (germline): MDHEN, SYDVKM. In nucleotides, the CDR3 is TGTACCAGCAGTTCACAGCGCTCTGGGGCCAACGTCCTGACTTTC. It translates to CTSSSQRSGANVLTF.

This clonotype was seen many times. The chain employs TRBV27 and TRBJ2-7, with D perhaps TRBD1 or TRBD2 (5 bases each). Germline CDR1 and CDR2: MNHEY and SMNVEV (reference sequence). V was trimmed by 3 bases and J by 4 bases, leaving 13 bases between them. The CDR3 has 14 amino acids. The CDR3 loop reads CASSFQGRSYEQYF. The DNA for the CDR3 is TGTGCCAGCAGTTTCCAGGGACGGAGTTACGAGCAGTACTTC.

This clonotype was seen at least ten times. The genes are TRBV20-1 and TRBJ2-5, with unresolved D. Trimming pared 6 bases from V and 1 base from J, leaving 15 bases between. Germline CDR1 and CDR2: DFQATT and SNEGSKA (reference sequence). This CDR3 is 14 amino acids long. In DNA form, the CDR3 reads TGCAGTGCCTTGCCGGACGAACGCCAAGAGACCCAGTACTTC. Amino acids: CSALPDERQETQYF.

V is TRBV4-2 and J is TRBJ1-1; TRBD1 aligns across 7 bases. Germline loops: CDR1 LGHNA, CDR2 YNFKEQ. The CDR3 contains 14 residues. The ends lost 3 bases at V and 4 bases at J; junction bases unmatched: 5. CDR3 bases: TGTGCCAGCAGCCACCCTGGGACAGCCACTGAAGCTTTCTTT. It yields the protein CASSHPGTATEAFF.

This clonotype came up many times. The J gene is TRBJ2-7, the V gene TRBV28; 9 positions match TRBD1. Germline V gene lookup returns CDR1 MDHEN and CDR2 SYDVKM. V lost 4 bases to trimming and J lost 6 bases; unmatched junction nucleotides: 7. There are 14 residues in the CDR3. The CDR3 DNA reads TGTGCCAGCAGTTCCTCGGGACAGGGAGGCGAGCAGTACTTC. Translating it yields CASSSSGQGGEQYF. Using reference TRBV28 and TRBJ2-7 for the parts outside the CDR3, the full variable domain is DVKVTQSSRYLVKRTGEKVFLECVQDMDHENMFWYRQDPGLGLRLIYFSYDVKMKEKGDIPEGYSVSREKKERFSLILESASTNQTSMYLCASSSSGQGGEQYFGPGTRLTVT.

About this clonotype itself: This may stem from a read error, because a much larger clone lies one nucleotide away. The chain is built from TRBV29-1 and TRBJ2-1; TRBD2 matches 9 bases. The assigned J gene may be wrong: the sequence end matches TRBJ2-7 better. Germline V lookup: CDR1 SQVTM, CDR2 ANQGSEA. The length of the CDR3 is 15 residues. The CDR3 here is CSVAFGGGANNEQYF. In nucleotides, the CDR3 is TGCAGCGTGGCTTTCGGCGGGGGGGCGAACAATGAGCAGTACTTC.

As for this clonotype: A read error is possible here, since a much larger clone lies one base away. The J gene is TRBJ2-7, the V gene TRBV20-1; D possibly corresponds to TRBD1 (5 bases). Per the germline V gene, CDR1 is DFQATT and CDR2 is SNEGSKA (reference sequence). The CDR3 runs 13 residues. The CDR3 DNA follows: TGCAGTGCTGGAGAGACAGTCTCCTACGAGCAGTACTTC. This encodes CSAGETVSYEQYF.

The V and J genes are TRBV12-3 or TRBV12-4 and TRBJ2-3; D tentatively reads TRBD1 or TRBD2 (5 bases each). V lost 6 bases to trimming and J lost 4 bases, with 17 bases between them. CDR3 length: 15 residues. CDR3 nucleotides: TGTGCCAGCAGGCAGGGAAGGAGGAGCGCAGATACGCAGTATTTT. Translated: CASRQGRRSADTQYF.

The V call is TRBV2, the J call TRBJ2-4, with D possibly matching TRBD2 (5 bases). The CDR3 extends over 14 amino acids. Trimming took off 2 bases at V and 5 bases at J, with 10 bases between the two ends. Per the germline V gene, CDR1 is SNHLY and CDR2 is FYNNEI. CDR3 coding DNA: TGTGCCAGCAGTGAAACACTCGGGGAAAACATTCAGTACTTC. Residues: CASSETLGENIQYF.

Comment on this clonotype: The CDR3 end shows no conserved phenylalanine or tryptophan, and so a read error is likely. The chain recombines TRBV28 with TRBJ1-2, with D tentatively TRBD1 (5 bases). The CDR3 has 14 amino acids. V was cut by 5 bases and J by 8 bases, with 18 bases left in between. Germline CDR1 MDHEN, CDR2 SYDVKM. CDR3 in DNA: TGTGCCAGCAGTCCCCTTAGAGGGACTCGGGGCTACACCGTC. Residues: CASSPLRGTRGYTV.

This clonotype came up a few times. The junction departs from the called germline gene at one end, perhaps through a read error. This chain joins TRBV4-2 and TRBJ1-2; D is uncertain. The CDR3 spans 11 residues. The germline CDR1 and CDR2 sequences are LGHNA and YNFKEQ. For the CDR3, the DNA is TGTGCCGGCAGCCAAGATACGGGCTACACCTTC. This codes for CAGSQDTGYTF.

At least ten counts were recorded for this clonotype. This chain joins TRBV7-6 and TRBJ2-5; the match to TRBD1 covers 7 bases. Germline V gene lookup returns CDR1 SGHVS and CDR2 FNYEAQ. The CDR3 has 15 amino acids. V lost 5 bases, J lost 0 bases, and 6 bases stayed unmatched. This chain's CDR3 is CASSRLGTDQETQYF. CDR3 nucleotide sequence: TGTGCCAGCAGCCGCCTAGGGACAGACCAAGAGACCCAGTACTTC.

This clonotype has a handful of counts. This may stem from a read error, because a much larger clone lies one nucleotide away. V is TRBV5-8 and J is TRBJ2-7, with D perhaps TRBD2 (5 bases). V was cut by 0 bases and J by 4 bases, with 11 bases left in between. The CDR3 length is 14 residues. Germline assignment: CDR1 SGHTS and CDR2 YDEGEE. This CDR3 reads CASSLVPQRYEQYF. The CDR3 coding sequence is TGTGCCAGCAGCTTGGTTCCCCAGCGGTACGAGCAGTACTTC.

This clonotype has ten or more counts. This chain uses TRBV7-9 with TRBJ2-7; D tentatively fits TRBD1 or TRBD2 (5 bases each). The CDR3 sequence is 13 residues long. Trimming took off 5 bases at V and 12 bases at J, with 20 bases between the two ends. Per germline, CDR1 SEHNR and CDR2 FQNEAQ (reference sequence). This CDR3 reads CASSRISGTEAYF. DNA for the CDR3: TGTGCCAGCAGCCGCATCTCTGGGACGGAGGCGTACTTC.

J is TRBJ1-5 and V is TRBV6-2 or TRBV6-3; 7 nucleotides line up with TRBD1. Looked up from germline, CDR1 is MNHEY and CDR2 is SVGEGT. V was pared by 6 bases and J by 7 bases, with 6 bases of the junction left unmatched. The CDR3 is 13 residues long. CDR3 sequence: CASRPGGFQPQHF. The CDR3 coding sequence is TGTGCCAGCAGGCCAGGGGGGTTCCAGCCCCAGCATTTT.

In this sample, this clonotype turned up many times. The gene calls are TRBV7-2 and TRBJ1-6; weak D call: TRBD1 (5 bases). V shed 2 bases and J shed 10 bases, with 15 bases lying between them. In germline, CDR1 is SGHTA, CDR2 FQGNSA. The CDR3 consists of 15 residues. The CDR3 reads CASSLPQGSSSPLHF. The CDR3, as DNA: TGTGCCAGCAGCTTACCCCAGGGATCGAGCTCACCCCTCCACTTT.

This clonotype was found a few times. The V gene is TRBV3-1, the J gene TRBJ1-2; D ambiguous. Per the germline V gene, CDR1 is LGHDT and CDR2 is YNNKEL (reference sequence). The CDR3 is 16 residues long. V was shortened by 3 bases and J by 8 bases, with 22 bases between the two germline ends. CDR3 residues: CASSQAVSTTPWGYTF. The CDR3, as DNA: TGTGCCAGCAGCCAGGCGGTGTCCACAACCCCATGGGGCTACACCTTC.

This clonotype was detected many times. This sequence joins TRBV20-1 and TRBJ2-1; TRBD1 is a possible D gene (6 bases). V lost 2 bases, J lost 8 bases, and 28 bases lay in between. Germline V gives CDR1 DFQATT, CDR2 SNEGSKA (reference sequence). The CDR3 spans 18 residues. The CDR3 here is CSARLRDNRMAMRDEQFF. Here the CDR3 DNA reads TGCAGTGCTAGACTCCGGGACAACCGAATGGCTATGAGGGATGAGCAGTTCTTC.